Below are 27 T cell receptor beta chains sequenced from a single sample in a study of response to subunit inactivated influenza vaccine. TCRdb redid the calling of the RT-PCR reads with MiXCR, one entry per CDR3 protein. The sample includes about 520,000 distinct CDR3 sequences, under 8.5% of them seen just once. The sample here was PBMCs from blood, taken roughly 24 months after vaccination. These TCRs come from a man between 50 and 69 years old who received an inactivated influenza vaccine.

The chain carries TRBV7-2 and TRBJ2-7; 10 positions agree with TRBD2. The germline gives CDR1 SGHTA, CDR2 FQGNSA. V lost 3 bases to trimming and J lost 3 bases; unmatched junction nucleotides: 5. The CDR3 spans 15 residues. The CDR3 nucleotides are TGTGCCAGCAGCTTCTCAGCGGGGGGGCTCTACGAGCAGTACTTC. Amino acids: CASSFSAGGLYEQYF.

As regards this clonotype: Possible read error: a much larger clone is one base away. J is TRBJ2-2 and V is TRBV7-9; D is undetermined. The CDR3 sequence is 14 residues long. Germline CDR1 is SEHNR and CDR2 is FQNEAQ (reference sequence). The CDR3 here is CPSSSVTNTGELFF. CDR3 DNA: TGTCCCAGCAGCTCGGTAACGAACACCGGGGAGCTGTTTTTT.

The chain recombines TRBV11-2 with TRBJ2-6; 7 bases are a match to TRBD1. J gave up 5 bases and V 5 bases, and 21 bases lay outside the gene matches. Germline assignment: CDR1 SGHAT and CDR2 FQNNGV. The CDR3 length is 20 residues. The CDR3 region has the DNA TGTGCCAGCAGCCTCCTTCCTTTTCTGACAGGGAAGAATAGGGCCAACGTCCTGACTTTC. It translates to CASSLLPFLTGKNRANVLTF.

This clonotype appeared a few times. V is TRBV7-2 and J is TRBJ2-5; 11 positions agree with TRBD1. Germline assignment: CDR1 SGHTA and CDR2 FQGNSA. Losses at the gene ends were 5 bases for V and 5 bases for J; bases not matched to a gene: 4. The CDR3 consists of 14 residues. CDR3 nucleotides: TGTGCCAGCAGCGTGGGACAGGGGGTGGAGACCCAGTACTTC. The encoded protein is CASSVGQGVETQYF.

Ten or more counts support this clonotype. The rearrangement links TRBV5-4 to TRBJ2-7, with D uncertain. CDR1 SGHNT and CDR2 YYREEE come from the germline V gene (reference sequence). Trimming cost V 4 bases and J 0 bases, with 11 bases left between them. The CDR3 covers 14 residues. The CDR3, as DNA: TGTGCCAGCAGCCACCTGGCTGACTCCTACGAGCAGTACTTC. This gives the protein CASSHLADSYEQYF.

The J gene is TRBJ2-1, the V gene TRBV5-1; TRBD2 matches at 11 bases. The V gene end was trimmed by 4 bases and the J gene end by 2 bases; junction bases not matched to a gene: 5. The germline V gene has CDR1 SGHRS and CDR2 YFSETQ. The CDR3 is made up of 16 amino acids. The CDR3 region has the DNA TGCGCCAGCAGCCAGACTAGCGGGAATGCCTACAATGAGCAGTTCTTC. The encoded protein is CASSQTSGNAYNEQFF.

This clonotype came up a few times. This chain uses TRBV5-1 with TRBJ2-6; D may be TRBD1 (6 bases). This CDR3 region has 16 residues. CDR1 is SGHRS, CDR2 YFSETQ, per germline. V was pared by 1 base and J by 4 bases, with 12 bases between. This CDR3 is CASSLRGLRGANVLTF. The CDR3 coding sequence is TGCGCCAGCAGCTTGAGGGGGTTGAGAGGGGCCAACGTCCTGACTTTC.

The chain is built from TRBV20-1 and TRBJ2-7; 12 bases fit TRBD2. Germline V CDR1 and CDR2: DFQATT, SNEGSKA (reference sequence). Losses at the gene ends were 5 bases for V and 4 bases for J; bases not matched to a gene: 12. The length of the CDR3 is 16 residues. CDR3 amino acids: CSAGGGSSGRGYEQYF. CDR3 sequence (DNA): TGCAGTGCTGGGGGGGGATCTAGCGGGAGGGGATACGAGCAGTACTTC.

This clonotype was recorded a few times. The chain has TRBV29-1 and TRBJ2-1, with 10 bases fitting TRBD2. The CDR3 runs to 13 residues. Trimming cost V 4 bases and J 4 bases; bases outside gene matches: 1. Germline values: CDR1 SQVTM, CDR2 ANQGSEA. CDR3 residues: CSVASGSYNEQFF. The CDR3 coding sequence is TGCAGCGTTGCTAGCGGGAGTTACAATGAGCAGTTCTTC.

This clonotype has a handful of counts. V gene TRBV7-9 combines with J gene TRBJ2-1; D gene ambiguous. The V and J ends lost 2 bases and 2 bases respectively, with 10 bases between them. Germline V gene data show CDR1 as SEHNR and CDR2 as FQNEAQ (reference sequence). This CDR3 is built from 15 residues. The CDR3 loop is CASSLFLTTYNEQFF. The CDR3 DNA reads TGTGCCAGCAGCTTATTTCTAACAACCTACAATGAGCAGTTCTTC.

The chain couples TRBV20-1 to TRBJ1-4; D gene unclear. In germline, CDR1 is DFQATT, CDR2 SNEGSKA (reference sequence). The V end was cut by 1 base, the J end by 8 bases, with 14 bases between. This CDR3 is built from 14 residues. The CDR3 reads CSARVPLGREKLFF. As DNA, the CDR3 is TGCAGTGCTAGAGTGCCCCTAGGACGGGAAAAACTGTTTTTT.

This clonotype was detected ten times or more. This rearrangement joins TRBV3-1 to TRBJ2-2; D uncertain. The CDR3 spans 12 residues. Germline-derived CDR1 and CDR2 are LGHDT and YNNKEL (reference sequence). Trimming stripped 8 bases from V and 7 bases from J, with 11 bases between. CDR3 bases: TGTGCCAGCTCACCTGGTGGCGGGGAGCTGTTTTTT. It translates to CASSPGGGELFF.

This clonotype was recorded a few times. The rearrangement links TRBV7-9 to TRBJ2-2, with D possibly TRBD1 on 7 matching bases. This CDR3 has 15 amino acids. Trimming took off 5 bases at V and 3 bases at J, with 13 bases between the two ends. CDR1 and CDR2 (germline): SEHNR, FQNEAQ (reference sequence). CDR3 coding DNA: TGTGCCAGCAGCCCACAGGGGAGGCACACCGGGGAGCTGTTTTTT. It translates to CASSPQGRHTGELFF.

The chain joins TRBV12-2 to TRBJ1-1. TRBV12-2 is shown as a pseudogene. The length of the CDR3 is 17 residues. In DNA, the CDR3 is TGTGCAAGTCGCTTCGAGGGGAGGGGCGGGCCGAACACTGAAGCTTTCTTT. Translation: CASRFEGRGGPNTEAFF.

This clonotype has only a few counts. The rearrangement links TRBV20-1 to TRBJ2-3, with a tentative D call TRBD2 (6 bases). Per germline, CDR1 DFQATT and CDR2 SNEGSKA (reference sequence). V lost 4 bases and J lost 1, with 9 bases in between. The CDR3 extends over 13 amino acids. The CDR3 sequence is CSAITGGTDTQYF. CDR3 sequence (DNA): TGCAGTGCTATAACGGGGGGCACAGATACGCAGTATTTT.

This chain links TRBV7-2 with TRBJ2-7, with 9 bases lining up with TRBD1. Germline V gene lookup returns CDR1 SGHTA and CDR2 FQGNSA. Trimming at V came to 5 bases and at J to 3 bases, leaving 5 bases not matched to a gene. This CDR3 region has 14 residues. As DNA, the CDR3 is TGTGCCAGCAGCCCTGACAGGGGGTTCTACGAGCAGTACTTC. It is translated as CASSPDRGFYEQYF.

This chain uses TRBV7-9 with TRBJ2-3, with D perhaps matching TRBD1 or TRBD2 (5 bases each). V dropped 4 bases and J dropped 6 bases, with 8 bases sitting between them. CDR1 is SEHNR and CDR2 is FQNEAQ in the germline V gene (reference sequence). The CDR3 has 12 residues. CDR3: CASSSEGDTQYF. The CDR3 DNA sequence: TGTGCCAGCAGCTCCGAGGGGGATACGCAGTATTTT.

This clonotype was counted a few times. This sequence joins TRBV6-2 or TRBV6-3 and TRBJ1-1; possible D gene TRBD1, 6 bases. CDR1 is MNHEY and CDR2 is SVGEGT in the germline V gene. The germline V and J ends were trimmed by 2 bases and 2 bases, with 15 bases remaining between them. The CDR3 extends over 16 amino acids. The CDR3 DNA reads as TGTGCCAGCAGTTACCCCGCTACAGGGTTTAACACTGAAGCTTTCTTT. Translated: CASSYPATGFNTEAFF.

The chain employs TRBV5-6 and TRBJ1-3; D might be TRBD1 (5 bases). This CDR3 is 13 amino acids long. Between the trimmed V and J ends, which lost 4 bases and 7 bases, there was a span of 12 bases. Germline V gene data show CDR1 as SGHDT and CDR2 as YYEEEE. In nucleotides, the CDR3 is TGTGCCAGCAGCCCCCGGGGCCCCAACACCATATATTTT. As protein: CASSPRGPNTIYF.

At least ten counts were recorded for this clonotype. The genes are TRBV5-1 and TRBJ2-7; 7 bases are shared with TRBD1. CDR3 length: 16 residues. Germline V gene data show CDR1 as SGHRS and CDR2 as YFSETQ. Trimming cost V 4 bases and J 1 base; bases outside gene matches: 11. DNA for the CDR3: TGCGCCAGCAGCATAGGCCGGACAGGCCTTTCCTACGAGCAGTACTTC. Amino acids: CASSIGRTGLSYEQYF.

This clonotype occurred many times. This chain uses TRBV5-1 with TRBJ2-3, with D tentatively TRBD2 (6 bases). V was shortened by 8 bases and J by 4 bases, with 14 bases between the two germline ends. The CDR3 covers 13 residues. CDR1 and CDR2 (germline): SGHRS, YFSETQ. Here the CDR3 DNA reads TGCGCCAGTTCGACCCCGGGGGCAGATACGCAGTATTTT. Its translation is CASSTPGADTQYF.

This clonotype was seen repeatedly, ten times or more. This chain connects TRBV12-3 or TRBV12-4 to TRBJ1-1, with 8 bases fitting TRBD1. V trimming: 5 bases; J trimming: 0 bases; junction bases outside the gene matches: 5. The CDR3 runs to 15 residues. DNA of the CDR3: TGTGCCAGCAGTCCAGGACAGGGAATGAACACTGAAGCTTTCTTT. This encodes CASSPGQGMNTEAFF.

The sample holds a few counts of this clonotype. This chain connects TRBV20-1 to TRBJ2-1; TRBD1 is a possible D gene (6 bases). V lost 6 bases to trimming and J lost 6 bases, with 6 bases between them. CDR1 and CDR2 (germline): DFQATT, SNEGSKA (reference sequence). This CDR3 is built from 10 residues. CDR3 amino acids: CSADSNEQFF. The CDR3 DNA follows: TGCAGTGCGGACAGCAATGAGCAGTTCTTC.

This clonotype was recorded at least ten times. The genes are TRBV5-1 and TRBJ2-1, with 9 nucleotides matching TRBD1. Germline CDR1 SGHRS, CDR2 YFSETQ. There are 14 residues in the CDR3. The ends lost 4 bases at V and 8 bases at J; junction bases unmatched: 7. CDR3 sequence reads: CASSDGQGFDEQFF. CDR3 DNA sequence: TGCGCCAGCAGCGACGGACAGGGGTTCGATGAGCAGTTCTTC.

This clonotype was seen at least ten times. V gene TRBV6-5 combines with J gene TRBJ1-1, with a tentative D call TRBD1 (6 bases). CDR1 MNHEY and CDR2 SVGAGI come from the germline V gene. Trimming shortened V by 5 bases and J by 8 bases, and 12 bases separated the two germline ends. CDR3 size: 12 residues. CDR3 region: CASSRHQGEAFF. The CDR3 DNA reads TGTGCCAGCAGTCGTCACCAGGGGGAAGCTTTCTTT.

Only one count was recorded for this clonotype. The rearrangement links TRBV19 to TRBJ2-7; D gene uncertain. Germline V gene sequence: CDR1 LNHDA, CDR2 SQIVND (reference sequence). Trimming pared 4 bases from V and 1 base from J, leaving 17 bases between. The CDR3 sequence is 16 residues long. Here the CDR3 DNA reads TGTGCCAGTAGTACATCAGGAGAATGGATATCCTACGAGCAGTACTTC. This codes for CASSTSGEWISYEQYF.

CDR3 bases: TGTGCCAGCAGCGACAGGGGCGTTTACACTCTTAACACCATATATTTT. Its protein is CASSDRGVYTLNTIYF. The gene calls are TRBV6-1 and TRBJ1-3; 8 bases are a match to TRBD1. The V and J ends lost 6 bases and 7 bases, in that order; junction bases with no gene match: 14. The CDR3 runs to 16 residues. CDR1 is MNHNS, CDR2 SASEGT, per germline.